This is a list of T cell receptor beta chains from one sample in a study of HIV-infected patients and healthy controls. MiXCR, applied by TCRdb to the 5' RACE reads, yields one record per CDR3 protein. The sample carries more than 7,500 distinct CDR3 sequences, approximately 8.7% recorded once. Material: blood, obtained during antiretroviral therapy. The receptor source for this set is an adult with HIV infection. The CDR3 runs from the conserved cysteine through the conserved F or W. A D gene is named only where the DNA matches it firmly. Clone size is given for some rows only: seen once, a few or many times, or a class if the clone is expanded.

TRBJ2-7 medium-sized TRBV7-2 NA 12 TGTGCCAGCAGCTTCAGGAAGTACGAGCAGTACTTC CASSFRKYEQYF
TRBJ2-7 medium-sized TRBV30 NA 13 TGTGCCTGGAAGGGGGGAAGCAAGGGCGAGCAGTACTTC CAWKGGSKGEQYF
TRBJ2-7 medium-sized TRBV6-1 NA 14 TGTGCCAGCAGTGAAATTATTACCTCCTACGAGCAGTACTTC CASSEIITSYEQYF
TRBJ2-1 many TRBV30 TRBD2 14 TGTGCCTGGAGCAGGCTAGCGGACTACAATGAGCAGTTCTTC CAWSRLADYNEQFF
TRBJ2-7 many TRBV6-2/TRBV6-3 NA 15 TGTGCCAGCAGTCAGGCCATCTTCTCTGGGTACGAGCAGTACTTC CASSQAIFSGYEQYF
TRBJ1-3 medium-sized TRBV5-6 TRBD1 16 TGTGCCAGCATCCGAACCGGGACAGGCTCTGGAAACACCATATATTTT CASIRTGTGSGNTIYF
TRBJ2-1 medium-sized TRBV28 NA 15 TGTGCCAGCAGTATAAAGGACCGGAGGTGGAATGAGCAGTTCTTC CASSIKDRRWNEQFF
TRBJ2-1 few TRBV24-1 TRBD1 12 TGTGCCACCAGTGATCGGGACAGGGCCCAGTTCTTC CATSDRDRAQFF
TRBJ1-1 NA TRBV29-1 NA 11 TGCAGCGTTGAGAAGGGAACTGAAGCTTTCTTT CSVEKGTEAFF
TRBJ2-5 medium-sized TRBV19 NA 14 TGTGCCAGTAGTATTTACTCCGGTCAAGAGACCCAGTACTTC CASSIYSGQETQYF
TRBJ2-2 many TRBV20-1 TRBD2 18 TGCAGTGCTAGTCCCGGGACTAGCGGGGGGGCCAGTGCCGGGGAGCTGTTTTTT CSASPGTSGGASAGELFF
TRBJ2-1 few TRBV4-3 NA 14 TGCGCCAGCAGCCAAGGACGGCTTGGTAATGAGCAGTTCTTC CASSQGRLGNEQFF
TRBJ1-5 NA TRBV12-3/TRBV12-4 NA 13 TGTGCCAGCAGTTTCAAGAGTGCTCAGCCCCAGCATTTT CASSFKSAQPQHF
TRBJ2-7 medium-sized TRBV5-1 TRBD1 18 TGCGCCAGCAGCTGGGGCCCCACTGCAGGGGGCATGTCCTACGAGCAGTACTTC CASSWGPTAGGMSYEQYF
TRBJ2-1 medium-sized TRBV11-2 TRBD2 16 TGTGCCAGCAGCTTAACAATAGCGGGGGAGTACAATGAGCAGTTCTTC CASSLTIAGEYNEQFF
TRBJ2-7 many TRBV28 NA 13 TGTGCCAGCGGCCCTCAGTTAAAAGGCGAGCAGTACTTC CASGPQLKGEQYF